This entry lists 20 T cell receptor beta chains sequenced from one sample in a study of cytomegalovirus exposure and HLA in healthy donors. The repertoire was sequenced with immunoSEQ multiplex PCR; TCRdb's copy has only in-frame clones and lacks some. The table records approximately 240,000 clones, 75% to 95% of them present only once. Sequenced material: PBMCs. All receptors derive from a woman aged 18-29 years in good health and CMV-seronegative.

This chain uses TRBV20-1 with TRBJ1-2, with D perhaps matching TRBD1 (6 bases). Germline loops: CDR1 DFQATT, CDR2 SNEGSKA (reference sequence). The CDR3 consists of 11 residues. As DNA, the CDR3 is TGCAGCACAGGGACTAGCTATGGCTACACCTTC. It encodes CSTGTSYGYTF.

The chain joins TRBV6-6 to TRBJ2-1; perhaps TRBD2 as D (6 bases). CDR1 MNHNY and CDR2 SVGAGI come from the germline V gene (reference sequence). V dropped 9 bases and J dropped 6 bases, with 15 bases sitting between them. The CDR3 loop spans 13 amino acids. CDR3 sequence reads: CASRDRDFNEQFF. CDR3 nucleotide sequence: TGTGCCAGTAGAGACCGGGACTTCAATGAGCAGTTCTTC.

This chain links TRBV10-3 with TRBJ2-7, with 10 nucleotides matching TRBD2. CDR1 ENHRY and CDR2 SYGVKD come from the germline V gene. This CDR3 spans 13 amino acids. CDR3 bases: TGTGCTTCGGCCCAGCGGGAGGGCAACGAGCAGTACTTC. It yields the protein CASAQREGNEQYF.

The CDR3 sequence is CASSEDPGIGTEAFF. The CDR3 region has the DNA TGTGCCAGCAGTGAAGACCCCGGGATAGGGACTGAAGCTTTCTTT. The rearrangement joins TRBV25-1 to TRBJ1-1; no reliable D call. The CDR3 is made up of 15 amino acids. Germline CDR1 MGHDK, CDR2 SYGVNS. The ends were cut back, 2 bases at V and 5 bases at J, with 15 bases in the middle. Drawing the rest from reference TRBV25-1 and TRBJ1-1, the complete variable domain is EADIYQTPRYLVIGTGKKITLECSQTMGHDKMYWYQQDPGMELHLIHYSYGVNSTEKGDLSSESTVSRIRTEHFPLTLESARPSHTSQYLCASSEDPGIGTEAFFGQGTRLTVV.

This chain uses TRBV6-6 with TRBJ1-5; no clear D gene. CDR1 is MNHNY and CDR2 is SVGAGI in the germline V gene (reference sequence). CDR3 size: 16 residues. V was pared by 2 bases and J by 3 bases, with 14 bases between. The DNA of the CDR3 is TGTGCCAGCAGTTACCCCTTCGGAGGGCCCAATCAGCCCCAGCATTTT. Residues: CASSYPFGGPNQPQHF.

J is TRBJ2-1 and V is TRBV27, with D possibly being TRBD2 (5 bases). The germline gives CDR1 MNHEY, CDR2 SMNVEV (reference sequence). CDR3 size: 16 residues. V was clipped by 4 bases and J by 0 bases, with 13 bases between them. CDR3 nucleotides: TGTGCCAGCAGTTCTATAGCGAGAAGCTCCTACAATGAGCAGTTCTTC. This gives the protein CASSSIARSSYNEQFF.

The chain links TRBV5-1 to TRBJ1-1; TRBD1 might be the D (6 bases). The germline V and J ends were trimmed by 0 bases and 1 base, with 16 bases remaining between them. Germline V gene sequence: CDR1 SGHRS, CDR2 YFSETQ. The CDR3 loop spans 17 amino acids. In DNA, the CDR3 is TGCGCCAGCAGCTTGGAGGCAGGGGATATTTCGAACACTGAAGCTTTCTTT. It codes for CASSLEAGDISNTEAFF.

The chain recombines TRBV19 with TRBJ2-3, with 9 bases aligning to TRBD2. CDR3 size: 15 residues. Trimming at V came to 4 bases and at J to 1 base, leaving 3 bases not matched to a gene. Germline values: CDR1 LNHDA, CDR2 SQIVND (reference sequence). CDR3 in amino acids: CASSKTSGGTDTQYF. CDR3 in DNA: TGTGCCAGTAGTAAGACTAGCGGCGGCACAGATACGCAGTATTTT.

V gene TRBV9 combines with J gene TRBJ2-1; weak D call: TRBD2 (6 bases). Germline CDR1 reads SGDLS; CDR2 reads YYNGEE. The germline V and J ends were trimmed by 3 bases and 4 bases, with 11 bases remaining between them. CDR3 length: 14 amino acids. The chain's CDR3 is CASSAGTDYNEQFF. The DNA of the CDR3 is TGTGCCAGCAGCGCCGGGACTGATTACAATGAGCAGTTCTTC.

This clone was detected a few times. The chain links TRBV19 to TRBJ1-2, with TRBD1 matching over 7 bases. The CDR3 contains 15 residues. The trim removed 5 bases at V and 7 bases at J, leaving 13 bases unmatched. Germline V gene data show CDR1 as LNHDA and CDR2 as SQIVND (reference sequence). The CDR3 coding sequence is TGTGCCAGTAGTCACGACAGGGATCTAGTCGGTGGCTACACCTTC. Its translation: CASSHDRDLVGGYTF.

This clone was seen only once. The CDR3 loop is CASSQERGGPNTDTQYF. The CDR3 coding sequence is TGCGCCAGCAGCCAAGAGAGGGGGGGGCCCAACACAGATACGCAGTATTTT. The chain has TRBV4-1 and TRBJ2-3, with D possibly being TRBD2 (7 bases). This CDR3 spans 17 amino acids. V was clipped by 0 bases and J by 2 bases, with 15 bases between them. CDR1 is MGHRA, CDR2 YSYEKL, per germline.

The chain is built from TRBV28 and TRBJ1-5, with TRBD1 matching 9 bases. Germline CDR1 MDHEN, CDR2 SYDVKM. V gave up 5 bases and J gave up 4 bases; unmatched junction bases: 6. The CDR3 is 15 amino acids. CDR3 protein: CASSHRGRTNQPQHF. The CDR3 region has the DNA TGTGCCAGCAGTCACAGGGGGCGGACAAATCAGCCCCAGCATTTT.

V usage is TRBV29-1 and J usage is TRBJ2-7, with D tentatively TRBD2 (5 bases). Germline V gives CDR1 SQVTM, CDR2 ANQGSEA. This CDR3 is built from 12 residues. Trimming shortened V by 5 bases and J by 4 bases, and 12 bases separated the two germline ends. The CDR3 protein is CSVSGGRYEQYF. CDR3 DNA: TGCAGCGTTTCTGGCGGGCGATACGAGCAGTACTTC.

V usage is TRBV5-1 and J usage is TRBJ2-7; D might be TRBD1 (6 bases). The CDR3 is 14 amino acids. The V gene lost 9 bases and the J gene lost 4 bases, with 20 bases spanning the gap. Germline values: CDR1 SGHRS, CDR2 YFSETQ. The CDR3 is CATAARDMLYEQYF. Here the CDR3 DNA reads TGCGCCACCGCGGCCCGGGACATGTTATACGAGCAGTACTTC. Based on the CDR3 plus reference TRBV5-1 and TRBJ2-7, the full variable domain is KAGVTQTPRYLIKTRGQQVTLSCSPISGHRSVSWYQQTPGQGLQFLFEYFSETQRNKGNFPGRFSGRQFSNSRSEMNVSTLELGDSALYLCATAARDMLYEQYFGPGTRLTVT.

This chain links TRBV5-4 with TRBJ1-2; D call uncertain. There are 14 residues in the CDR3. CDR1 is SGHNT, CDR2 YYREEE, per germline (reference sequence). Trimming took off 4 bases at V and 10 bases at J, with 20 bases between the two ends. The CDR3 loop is CASSLPKLSSTYTF. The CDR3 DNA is TGTGCCAGCAGCCTCCCGAAGCTCTCCTCTACCTACACCTTC.

Written as DNA, the CDR3 is TGCGCCAGCAGTGGGGCAGGGGGCTCCTACGAGCAGTACTTC. Translating it yields CASSGAGGSYEQYF. The chain couples TRBV10-2 to TRBJ2-7; 7 nucleotides match TRBD1. CDR1 is WSHSY and CDR2 is SAAADI in the germline V gene. The CDR3 runs to 14 residues. V lost 4 bases, J lost 0 bases, and 3 bases stayed unmatched.

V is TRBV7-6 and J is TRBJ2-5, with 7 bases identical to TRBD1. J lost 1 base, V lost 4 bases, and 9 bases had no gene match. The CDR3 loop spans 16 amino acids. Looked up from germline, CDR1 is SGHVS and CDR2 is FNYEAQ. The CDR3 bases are TGTGCCAGCAGCTCAGCGAGGGGGCAGGGCCAAGAGACCCAGTACTTC. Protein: CASSSARGQGQETQYF. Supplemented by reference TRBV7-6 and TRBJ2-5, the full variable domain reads GAGVSQSPRYKVTKRGQDVALRCDPISGHVSLYWYRQALGQGPEFLTYFNYEAQQDKSGLPNDRFSAERPEGSISTLTIQRTEQRDSAMYRCASSSARGQGQETQYFGPGTRLLVL.

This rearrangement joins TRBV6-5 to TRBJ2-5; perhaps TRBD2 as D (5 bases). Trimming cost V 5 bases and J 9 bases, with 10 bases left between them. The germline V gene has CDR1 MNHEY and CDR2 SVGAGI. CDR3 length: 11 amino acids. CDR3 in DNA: TGTGCCAGCAGTGACCGGGGTTCCCAGTACTTC. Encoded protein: CASSDRGSQYF.

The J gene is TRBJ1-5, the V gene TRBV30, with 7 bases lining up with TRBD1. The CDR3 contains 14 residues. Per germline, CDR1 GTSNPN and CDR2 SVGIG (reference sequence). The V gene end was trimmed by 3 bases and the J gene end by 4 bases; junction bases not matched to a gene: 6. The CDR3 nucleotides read TGTGCCTGGAGCACGGGACAGAAGAATCAGCCCCAGCATTTT. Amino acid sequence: CAWSTGQKNQPQHF.

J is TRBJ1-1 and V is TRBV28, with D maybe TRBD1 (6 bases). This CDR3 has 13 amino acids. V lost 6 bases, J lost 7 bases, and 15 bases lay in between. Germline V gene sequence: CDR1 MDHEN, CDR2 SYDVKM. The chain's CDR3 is CASRATGRGEAFF. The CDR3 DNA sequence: TGTGCCAGCAGGGCAACAGGGAGGGGTGAAGCTTTCTTT.